The 11 T cell receptor beta chains in this list originate from one sample, sequenced in a study. TCRdb called the 5' RACE reads again in MiXCR, with one record for every CDR3 protein. The table includes about 55,000 distinct CDR3 sequences, 15% to 20% detected once. The sequencing sample was made of naive CD4+ T cells sorted from blood. Noted subset: naive CD4+ T cells, CD4+CD45RA+CD25-. The receptors come from a female donor with breast cancer.

CDR3 nucleotides: TGCGCCAGCAGCTTGGCAGGGGCACCTCGGGGGTCACCCCTCCACTTT. This encodes CASSLAGAPRGSPLHF. V usage is TRBV5-1 and J usage is TRBJ1-6; TRBD1 might be the D (6 bases). Germline CDR1 reads SGHRS; CDR2 reads YFSETQ. The CDR3 has 16 amino acids. Trimming removed 0 bases at V and 10 bases at J, with 17 bases between.

This clonotype was observed many times. J is TRBJ2-1 and V is TRBV24-1; 10 bases line up with TRBD1. The junction had 10 bases not matched to a gene; V was cut back by 5 bases and J by 7 bases. Germline-derived CDR1 and CDR2 are KGHDR and SFDVKD. The CDR3 contains 16 residues. DNA of the CDR3: TGTGCCACCAGTGCCATGCCGGGACAGGGGACGAATGAGCAGTTCTTC. It specifies CATSAMPGQGTNEQFF.

This clonotype was counted ten times or more. The V and J genes are TRBV18 and TRBJ1-2, with a tentative D call TRBD1 (6 bases). V lost 4 bases and J 4 bases, leaving 16 bases between the germline ends. This CDR3 contains 15 residues. CDR1 is KGHSH and CDR2 is LQKENI in the germline V gene. CDR3 protein: CASSLSTGQPYGYTF. CDR3 sequence (DNA): TGTGCCAGCTCACTAAGCACTGGACAGCCCTATGGCTACACCTTC.

This clonotype was detected only a few times. V gene TRBV12-3 or TRBV12-4 combines with J gene TRBJ2-3; the D is unclear. The CDR3 is 15 residues long. V lost 2 bases, J lost 0 bases, and 9 bases lay in between. The CDR3 bases are TGTGCCAGCAGTTTAAACCAGCCTAGCACAGATACGCAGTATTTT. The encoded protein is CASSLNQPSTDTQYF.

This clonotype turned up a few times. This chain joins TRBV5-1 and TRBJ1-4, with a weak D call TRBD1 (5 bases). Trimming removed 2 bases at V and 7 bases at J, with 15 bases between. There are 15 residues in the CDR3. From germline, CDR1 is SGHRS and CDR2 YFSETQ. The CDR3 region is CASSFRYGTGEKLFF. As DNA, the CDR3 is TGCGCCAGCAGCTTTCGTTATGGGACTGGTGAAAAACTGTTTTTT.

The V call is TRBV9, the J call TRBJ1-6; D is possibly TRBD1 (6 bases). CDR3 length: 14 residues. Per germline, CDR1 SGDLS and CDR2 YYNGEE. Trimming took off 0 bases at V and 5 bases at J, with 6 bases between the two ends. The CDR3 DNA sequence: TGTGCCAGCAGCGTAGGGACAGATAATTCACCCCTCCACTTT. Encoded protein: CASSVGTDNSPLHF.

This clonotype was counted a few times. The genes are TRBV12-3 or TRBV12-4 and TRBJ2-2, with D hard to call. The CDR3 loop spans 15 amino acids. V was shortened by 7 bases and J by 2 bases, with 14 bases between the two germline ends. DNA for the CDR3: TGTGCCAGCACCGACGCCGGGTCTAACACCGGGGAGCTGTTTTTT. It yields the protein CASTDAGSNTGELFF.

This clonotype was seen at least ten times. V gene TRBV20-1 combines with J gene TRBJ1-2; 10 positions agree with TRBD1. V dropped 6 bases and J dropped 8; count of bases not matched to a gene: 9. The CDR3 spans 13 residues. Germline V gives CDR1 DFQATT, CDR2 SNEGSKA (reference sequence). The CDR3 sequence is CSALPGTGDGYTF. DNA for the CDR3: TGCAGTGCCTTACCCGGGACAGGGGACGGCTACACCTTC.

The chain joins TRBV5-1 to TRBJ2-1, with D possibly called TRBD1 or TRBD2 (6 bases each). The CDR3 loop spans 16 amino acids. Trimming shortened V by 2 bases and J by 3 bases, and 15 bases separated the two germline ends. CDR1 and CDR2 (germline): SGHRS, YFSETQ. The CDR3 region is CASSLMEGVGYNEQFF. In DNA form, the CDR3 reads TGCGCCAGCAGCTTAATGGAGGGGGTGGGCTACAATGAGCAGTTCTTC.

V is TRBV12-2 and J is TRBJ2-3; the D call TRBD2 from the table was never checked on the DNA. TRBV12-2 is tagged as a pseudogene. This CDR3 has 17 amino acids. In nucleotides, the CDR3 is TGTGCAAGTCGGGTCGGTCGCGAGCGGGACCACGCGGATACGCAGTATTTT. This codes for CASRVGRERDHADTQYF.

The chain recombines TRBV5-4 with TRBJ2-3; 7 nucleotides match TRBD1. V lost 4 bases, J lost 6 bases, and 2 bases stayed unmatched. The CDR3 sequence is 12 residues long. Germline V gives CDR1 SGHNT, CDR2 YYREEE (reference sequence). CDR3 DNA: TGTGCCAGCAGCCTGGACAGGGATACGCAGTATTTT. It is translated as CASSLDRDTQYF.